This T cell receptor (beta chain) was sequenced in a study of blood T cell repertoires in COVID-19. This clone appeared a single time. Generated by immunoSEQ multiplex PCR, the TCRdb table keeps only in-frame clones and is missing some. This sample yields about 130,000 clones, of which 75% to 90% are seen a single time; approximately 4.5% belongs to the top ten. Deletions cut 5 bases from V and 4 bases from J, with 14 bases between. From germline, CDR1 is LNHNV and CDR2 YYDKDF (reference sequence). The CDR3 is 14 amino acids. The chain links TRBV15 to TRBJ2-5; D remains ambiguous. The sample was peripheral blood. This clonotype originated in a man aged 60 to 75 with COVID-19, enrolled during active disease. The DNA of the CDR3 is TGTGCCACCAGCCGGGTTCGGAATCCAGAGACCCAGTACTTC. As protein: CATSRVRNPETQYF.